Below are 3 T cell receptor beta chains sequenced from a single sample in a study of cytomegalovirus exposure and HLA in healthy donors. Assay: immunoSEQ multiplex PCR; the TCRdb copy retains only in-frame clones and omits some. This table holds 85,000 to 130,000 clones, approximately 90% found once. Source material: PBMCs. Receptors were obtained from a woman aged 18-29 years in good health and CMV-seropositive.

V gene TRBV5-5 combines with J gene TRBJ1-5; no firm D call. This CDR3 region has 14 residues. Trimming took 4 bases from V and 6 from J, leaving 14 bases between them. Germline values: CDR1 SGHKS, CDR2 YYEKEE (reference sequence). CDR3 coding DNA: TGTGCCAGCAGCCCAGAGGGCGCCGGTCAGCCCCAGCATTTT. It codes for CASSPEGAGQPQHF.

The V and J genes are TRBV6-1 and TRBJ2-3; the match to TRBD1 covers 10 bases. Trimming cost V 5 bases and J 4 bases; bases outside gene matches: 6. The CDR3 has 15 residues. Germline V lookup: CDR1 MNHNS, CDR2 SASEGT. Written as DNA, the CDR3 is TGTGCCAGCAGTCCGGGACAGGGGTCGGCAGATACGCAGTATTTT. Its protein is CASSPGQGSADTQYF.

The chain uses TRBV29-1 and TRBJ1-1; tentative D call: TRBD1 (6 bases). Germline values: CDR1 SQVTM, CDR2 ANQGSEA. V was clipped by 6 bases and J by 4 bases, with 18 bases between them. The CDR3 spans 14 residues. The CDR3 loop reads CSVVRGLRGTEAFF. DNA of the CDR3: TGCAGCGTCGTGAGGGGGTTAAGGGGCACTGAAGCTTTCTTT.